Below, 21 T cell receptor beta chains from the same sample are listed, as sequenced in a study of T cells in localized non-small cell lung cancer. The assay was immunoSEQ multiplex PCR, and TCRdb's table has in-frame clones only and misses some. The data hold roughly 20,000 clones, with around nine tenths observed a single time. The material sequenced was peripheral blood, taken before any cancer treatment. All receptors derive from a male donor at least 60 years old with stage I squamous cell lung carcinoma.

CDR3 in amino acids: CASSSYQPQHF. The CDR3 nucleotides read TGTGCCAGCAGTTCCTACCAGCCCCAGCATTTT. The chain carries TRBV27 and TRBJ1-5; no reliable D call. CDR3 length: 11 amino acids. Germline CDR1 reads MNHEY; CDR2 reads SMNVEV (reference sequence). V was shortened by 4 bases and J by 7 bases, with 5 bases between the two germline ends.

The chain is built from TRBV30 and TRBJ1-3; D unresolved. This CDR3 is built from 13 residues. Germline V gene sequence: CDR1 GTSNPN, CDR2 SVGIG (reference sequence). V lost 2 bases to trimming and J lost 4 bases, with 9 bases between them. The CDR3 is CAWSTSRGNTIYF. CDR3 in DNA: TGTGCCTGGAGTACATCCCGAGGAAACACCATATATTTT.

The chain's CDR3 is CASSYSIDQPQHF. The CDR3 DNA reads as TGTGCCAGCAGTTACTCGATTGATCAGCCCCAGCATTTT. V and J are TRBV6-5 and TRBJ1-5; D is unclear. The V gene's germline CDR1 is MNHEY and CDR2 SVGAGI. The V end was cut by 0 bases, the J end by 5 bases, with 5 bases between. The CDR3 sequence is 13 residues long.

This chain links TRBV19 with TRBJ1-1, with unresolved D. V was clipped by 7 bases and J by 0 bases, with 15 bases between them. This CDR3 contains 15 residues. The germline V gene has CDR1 LNHDA and CDR2 SQIVND (reference sequence). CDR3 nucleotide sequence: TGTGCCAGTACCCTCCAGGCAGGAATGAACACTGAAGCTTTCTTT. It encodes CASTLQAGMNTEAFF.

This chain links TRBV4-3 with TRBJ1-6; no clear D. The V gene lost 0 bases and the J gene lost 0 bases, with 9 bases spanning the gap. CDR3 length: 17 residues. The germline CDR1 and CDR2 sequences are LGHNA and YSLEER. CDR3 sequence reads: CASSQDLGSSYNSPLHF. The CDR3 coding sequence is TGCGCCAGCAGCCAAGATCTGGGGAGCTCCTATAATTCACCCCTCCACTTT.

This clone was recorded once. The rearrangement joins TRBV5-1 to TRBJ2-3; D gene uncertain. Germline CDR1 reads SGHRS; CDR2 reads YFSETQ. The germline V and J ends were trimmed by 3 bases and 1 base, with 6 bases remaining between them. This CDR3 is built from 13 residues. The CDR3 nucleotides read TGCGCCAGCAGCTCTGAGGGCACAGATACGCAGTATTTT. Its protein is CASSSEGTDTQYF.

The genes are TRBV7-2 and TRBJ1-2; D may be TRBD1 (6 bases). This CDR3 spans 15 amino acids. Germline CDR1 reads SGHTA; CDR2 reads FQGNSA. The V end was cut by 7 bases, the J end by 0 bases, with 15 bases between. In DNA, the CDR3 is TGTGCCAGCAAGGGGGGGGGCTCAACTAACTATGGCTACACCTTC. It specifies CASKGGGSTNYGYTF.

This chain uses TRBV18 with TRBJ1-1, with D maybe TRBD1 (5 bases). The germline V gene encodes CDR1 KGHSH and CDR2 LQKENI. Trimming took off 3 bases at V and 3 bases at J, with 11 bases between the two ends. This CDR3 comprises 14 residues. CDR3 sequence reads: CASSPTRGDTEAFF. The CDR3, as DNA: TGTGCCAGCTCACCTACAAGGGGAGACACTGAAGCTTTCTTT.

The chain carries TRBV18 and TRBJ1-2, with 7 bases fitting TRBD1. J lost 1 base, V lost 2 bases, and 19 bases had no gene match. This CDR3 spans 20 amino acids. The V gene's germline CDR1 is KGHSH and CDR2 LQKENI. For the CDR3, the DNA is TGTGCCAGCTCACCAGGGCCGCTTAGACAGGGAGAAGAGCTTAACTATGGCTACACCTTC. It translates to CASSPGPLRQGEELNYGYTF.

The V and J genes are TRBV19 and TRBJ1-4; 10 positions agree with TRBD1. Germline V gene data show CDR1 as LNHDA and CDR2 as SQIVND (reference sequence). The CDR3 is 15 amino acids. V lost 1 base, J lost 8 bases, and 4 bases stayed unmatched. CDR3: CASSIVGQGDEKLFF. Here the CDR3 DNA reads TGTGCCAGTAGTATAGTAGGACAGGGGGACGAAAAACTGTTTTTT.

The V and J genes are TRBV10-3 and TRBJ1-4; D may be TRBD1 (6 bases). Germline-derived CDR1 and CDR2 are ENHRY and SYGVKD. This CDR3 spans 13 amino acids. Trimming removed 11 bases at V and 4 bases at J, with 14 bases between. This chain's CDR3 is CAVGEGGNEKLFF. The CDR3 DNA sequence: TGTGCCGTTGGGGAAGGGGGTAATGAAAAACTGTTTTTT.

V is TRBV2 and J is TRBJ1-6; D possibly corresponds to TRBD1 (5 bases). V was cut by 5 bases and J by 8 bases, with 16 bases left in between. The CDR3 loop spans 15 amino acids. Germline-derived CDR1 and CDR2 are SNHLY and FYNNEI. CDR3 sequence (DNA): TGTGCCAGCAGTATTTACGGGACGGAGGATTCACCCCTCCACTTT. Protein: CASSIYGTEDSPLHF.

The chain links TRBV5-6 to TRBJ1-3; D ambiguous. CDR1 and CDR2 from the germline V gene are SGHDT and YYEEEE. Trimming removed 1 base from V and 2 bases from J, with 10 bases in between. CDR3 length equals 15 residues. The CDR3 here is CASSLRTGTGNTIYF. The CDR3, as DNA: TGTGCCAGCAGCTTGCGGACGGGAACTGGAAACACCATATATTTT.

Only one count was recorded for this clone. In DNA, the CDR3 is TGTGCCAGCAGCGAATTCGGACCGAGCTATGGCTACACCTTC. It codes for CASSEFGPSYGYTF. V is TRBV9 and J is TRBJ1-2; D gene ambiguous. CDR3 length equals 14 residues. CDR1 and CDR2 (germline): SGDLS, YYNGEE. The ends were cut back, 3 bases at V and 4 bases at J, with 13 bases in the middle.

This chain uses TRBV29-1 with TRBJ1-3, with a tentative D call TRBD1 (5 bases). Germline V gene data show CDR1 as SQVTM and CDR2 as ANQGSEA. The CDR3 runs 13 residues. The germline V and J ends were trimmed by 2 bases and 2 bases, with 7 bases remaining between them. The CDR3 reads CSVERDPGNTIYF. Written as DNA, the CDR3 is TGCAGCGTTGAAAGGGACCCTGGAAACACCATATATTTT. The full variable domain, rest sourced from reference TRBV29-1 and TRBJ1-3, is SAVISQKPSRDICQRGTSLTIQCQVDSQVTMMFWYRQQPGQSLTLIATANQGSEATYESGFVIDKFPISRPNLTFSTLTVSNMSPEDSSIYLCSVERDPGNTIYFGEGSWLTVV.

Points on this clone: A junction boundary mismatches the germline segment, possibly from a read error. V usage is TRBV30 and J usage is TRBJ1-3; D is undetermined. Germline V gene lookup returns CDR1 GTSNPN and CDR2 SVGIG (reference sequence). This CDR3 is 10 amino acids long. CDR3 loop: CAWSGPVRHF. CDR3 coding DNA: TGTGCCTGGAGCGGACCGGTGAGGCATTTT. The entire variable domain, with the rest obtained from reference TRBV30 and TRBJ1-3, is as follows: SQTIHQWPATLVQPVGSPLSLECTVEGTSNPNLYWYRQAAGRGLQLLFYSVGIGQISSEVPQNLSASRPQDRQFILSSKKLLLSDSGFYLCAWSGPVRHFGEGSWLTVV.

The chain joins TRBV19 to TRBJ1-1; D not certain. Looked up from germline, CDR1 is LNHDA and CDR2 is SQIVND (reference sequence). The CDR3 sequence is 12 residues long. Deletions cut 3 bases from V and 5 bases from J, with 7 bases between. The CDR3 bases are TGTGCCAGTAGTATTGGTCGAACTGAAGCTTTCTTT. Protein product: CASSIGRTEAFF.

The chain couples TRBV6-1 to TRBJ2-6, with unresolved D. Germline CDR1 reads MNHNS; CDR2 reads SASEGT. This CDR3 is built from 18 residues. V shed 3 bases and J shed 0 bases, with 15 bases lying between them. The DNA for the CDR3 is TGTGCCAGCAGTGATTTAAGGCGGACCCTCTCTGGGGCCAACGTCCTGACTTTC. Protein sequence: CASSDLRRTLSGANVLTF.

The chain joins TRBV7-6 to TRBJ2-7; D is unresolved. Germline loops: CDR1 SGHVS, CDR2 FNYEAQ. The CDR3 length is 15 residues. Trimming left V 2 bases short and J 1 base short, with 12 bases between. The CDR3 region is CASSLNPLGSYEQYF. In DNA, the CDR3 is TGTGCCAGCAGCTTAAACCCCCTTGGATCCTACGAGCAGTACTTC. The entire variable domain, with the rest obtained from reference TRBV7-6 and TRBJ2-7, is as follows: GAGVSQSPRYKVTKRGQDVALRCDPISGHVSLYWYRQALGQGPEFLTYFNYEAQQDKSGLPNDRFSAERPEGSISTLTIQRTEQRDSAMYRCASSLNPLGSYEQYFGPGTRLTVT.

V usage is TRBV21-1 and J usage is TRBJ2-7; TRBD1, the table's D call, was not compared with the DNA. TRBV21-1 is an annotated pseudogene. CDR3 size: 16 residues. The CDR3 region is CASSKSTDTRSYEQYF. In DNA, the CDR3 is TGTGCCAGCAGCAAGTCCACAGACACCCGCTCCTACGAGCAGTACTTC.

The rearrangement links TRBV7-2 to TRBJ2-1; either TRBD1 or TRBD2 may fit D (5 bases each). The CDR3 loop spans 15 amino acids. V shed 4 bases and J shed 3 bases, with 13 bases lying between them. Germline V lookup: CDR1 SGHTA, CDR2 FQGNSA. CDR3 region: CASSSGWGNYNEQFF. The DNA for the CDR3 is TGTGCCAGCAGCTCCGGGTGGGGGAACTACAATGAGCAGTTCTTC.